This TCR beta chain emerged from a study of blood T cell repertoires in COVID-19. Turning to the study itself: The samples span acute and convalescent COVID-19 from the United States, Italy and Spain.

CDR1 is SGHKS, CDR2 YYEKEE, per germline (reference sequence). V dropped 0 bases and J dropped 6; count of bases not matched to a gene: 13. The CDR3 runs to 18 residues. Seattle participants joined during active infection and were tracked over time. This clone was observed once. Sequenced by immunoSEQ multiplex PCR; TCRdb stores in-frame clones only, minus some. The data show some 400,000 clones, around 87% seen once. The chain has TRBV5-5 and TRBJ1-5; the match to TRBD1 covers 9 bases. Sequenced: peripheral blood. The sequence came from a woman between 55 and 75 years old with COVID-19, enrolled during active disease. CDR3 bases: TGTGCCAGCAGCTTGGTCCCCTTAGACAGGGGGTGGACTCAGCCCCAGCATTTT. Protein: CASSLVPLDRGWTQPQHF.